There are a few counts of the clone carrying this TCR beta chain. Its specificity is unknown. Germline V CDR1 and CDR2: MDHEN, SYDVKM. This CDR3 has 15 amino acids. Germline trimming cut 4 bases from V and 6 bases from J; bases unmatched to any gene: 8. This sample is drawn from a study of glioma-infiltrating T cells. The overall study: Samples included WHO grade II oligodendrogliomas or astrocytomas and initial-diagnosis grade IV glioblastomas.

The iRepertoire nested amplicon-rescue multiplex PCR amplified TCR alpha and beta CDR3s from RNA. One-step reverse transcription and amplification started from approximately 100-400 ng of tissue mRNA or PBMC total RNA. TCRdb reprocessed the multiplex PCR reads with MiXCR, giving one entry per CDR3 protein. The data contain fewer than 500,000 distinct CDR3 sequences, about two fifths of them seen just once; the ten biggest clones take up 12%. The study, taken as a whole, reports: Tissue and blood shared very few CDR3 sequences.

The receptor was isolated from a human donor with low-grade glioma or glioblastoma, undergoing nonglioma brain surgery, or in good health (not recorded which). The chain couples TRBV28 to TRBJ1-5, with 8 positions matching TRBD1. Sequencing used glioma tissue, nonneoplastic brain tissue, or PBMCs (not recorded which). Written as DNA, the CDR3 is TGTGCCAGCAGTTACGGACAGGGCTTTCGTCAGCCCCAGCATTTT. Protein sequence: CASSYGQGFRQPQHF.